The rows below give T cell receptor beta chains drawn from one sample of a study of cytomegalovirus exposure and HLA in healthy donors. Generated by immunoSEQ multiplex PCR, the TCRdb table keeps only in-frame clones and is missing some. The table lists roughly 120,000 clones, less than 85% of them singletons. Sequenced input: PBMCs. These receptors were obtained from a man younger than 40 in good health and CMV-seropositive. Both conserved end residues are part of each CDR3. The D gene is left open where the match is weak. Expanded clones are given a class, and other clones once, few, many or no size at all.

size: .
J: TRBJ2-2
V: TRBV5-1
D: .
DNA: TGCGCCAGCACCCGCAGGGGGAACACCGGGGAGCTGTTTTTT
CDR3: CASTRRGNTGELFF

size: .
J: TRBJ2-7
V: TRBV28
D: TRBD1
DNA: TGTGCCAGCAGTGACCTATCGGGACAGAGACTTTACGAGCAGTACTTC
CDR3: CASSDLSGQRLYEQYF

size: few
J: TRBJ2-5
V: TRBV10-3
D: TRBD2
DNA: TGTGCCACCCACCTCGGGAGGACTAGCGGAGGAGAGACCCAGTACTTC
CDR3: CATHLGRTSGGETQYF

size: .
J: TRBJ1-6
V: TRBV6-5
D: .
DNA: TGTGCCAGCAGTGAATACAGGGATAATTCACCCCTCCACTTT
CDR3: CASSEYRDNSPLHF

size: once
J: TRBJ1-1
V: TRBV14
D: TRBD1
DNA: TGTGCCAGCAGCCGGGACAGCCTCTTTATGAACACTGAAGCTTTCTTT
CDR3: CASSRDSLFMNTEAFF

size: once
J: TRBJ1-1
V: TRBV5-1
D: TRBD1
DNA: TGCGCCAGCAGCTTGGTCGGGACAGGGGTTAGGACTGAAGCTTTCTTT
CDR3: CASSLVGTGVRTEAFF

size: .
J: TRBJ2-2
V: TRBV7-6
D: TRBD2
DNA: TGTGCCAGCAGCCTCGGGACTAGCGGGCGGAACACCGGGGAGCTGTTTTTT
CDR3: CASSLGTSGRNTGELFF

size: .
J: TRBJ2-4
V: TRBV19
D: TRBD1
DNA: TGTGCCAGTAGTATTGGGTTTTGGCAGGGGGAAAACATTCAGTACTTC
CDR3: CASSIGFWQGENIQYF

size: .
J: TRBJ1-2
V: TRBV28
D: TRBD1
DNA: TGTGCCAGCAGATCGCCCGGGACAGGGGGTTCATATGGCTACACCTTC
CDR3: CASRSPGTGGSYGYTF

size: .
J: TRBJ1-2
V: TRBV6-5
D: .
DNA: TGTGCCAGCAGTTACTCGTCAGGGGTCTATGGCTACACCTTC
CDR3: CASSYSSGVYGYTF

size: once
J: TRBJ2-7
V: TRBV7-9
D: TRBD1
DNA: TGTGCCAGCAGCTTAGGGACAGGGAAATCCTACGAGCAGTACTTC
CDR3: CASSLGTGKSYEQYF

size: .
J: TRBJ1-1
V: TRBV5-5
D: .
DNA: TGTGCCAGCAGCTTGGCAGGGGTCCCTGAAGCTTTCTTT
CDR3: CASSLAGVPEAFF

size: .
J: TRBJ2-2
V: TRBV5-4
D: TRBD1
DNA: TGTGCCAGCAGCTACGGACAGGGGGCGCGGACCGGGGAGCTGTTTTTT
CDR3: CASSYGQGARTGELFF

size: .
J: TRBJ2-3
V: TRBV7-9
D: .
DNA: TGTGCCAGCAGCTTAGTAGATTCTAGCACAGATACGCAGTATTTT
CDR3: CASSLVDSSTDTQYF

size: .
J: TRBJ2-5
V: TRBV6-5
D: .
DNA: TGTGCCAGCAGTTCCCCCCCGGCCGAGGGAGAGACCCAGTACTTC
CDR3: CASSSPPAEGETQYF

size: .
J: TRBJ2-5
V: TRBV6-1
D: .
DNA: TGTGCCAGCAGTGAAGCGGGGGACTGGACCCAGTACTTC
CDR3: CASSEAGDWTQYF

size: .
J: TRBJ1-2
V: TRBV21-1
D: .
DNA: TGTGCCAGCAGCGCGCGCAACAGGGATCCCTTACCCTATGGCTACACCTTC
CDR3: CASSARNRDPLPYGYTF

size: .
J: TRBJ2-3
V: TRBV11-1
D: .
DNA: TGTGCCAGCAGCCCGGTGAGAGATACGCAGTATTTT
CDR3: CASSPVRDTQYF

size: .
J: TRBJ1-3
V: TRBV15
D: .
DNA: TGTGCCACCAGCAGTCCCGGGACAGGAAACACCATATATTTT
CDR3: CATSSPGTGNTIYF

size: .
J: TRBJ1-4
V: TRBV9
D: TRBD1
DNA: TGTGCCAGCAGCGTCGGGACAGAGAATGAAAAACTGTTTTTT
CDR3: CASSVGTENEKLFF

size: .
J: TRBJ1-4
V: TRBV2
D: TRBD1
DNA: TGTGCCAGCATGAAGGGGACAGGGGTTGTAACTAATGAAAAACTGTTTTTT
CDR3: CASMKGTGVVTNEKLFF

size: .
J: TRBJ1-5
V: TRBV7-2
D: TRBD1
DNA: TGTGCCAGCAGCTTAGACGGGACAGGGGTTCAGCCCCAGCATTTT
CDR3: CASSLDGTGVQPQHF

size: .
J: TRBJ1-6
V: TRBV5-1
D: TRBD1
DNA: TGCGCCAGCAGCTTGTGGGGGACAGGGGGGGAAAATTCACCCCTCCACTTT
CDR3: CASSLWGTGGENSPLHF

size: .
J: TRBJ2-7
V: TRBV2
D: TRBD1
DNA: TGTGCCAGCGGGGACAGGTTGAGCTCCTACGAGCAGTACTTC
CDR3: CASGDRLSSYEQYF

size: .
J: TRBJ1-6
V: TRBV5-5
D: .
DNA: TGTGCCAGCAGCCTGCGGGGATGGTCACCCCTCCACTTT
CDR3: CASSLRGWSPLHF

size: .
J: TRBJ1-5
V: TRBV27
D: TRBD1
DNA: TGTGCCAGCAGTACTGGGACAGGAGGACAGCCCCAGCATTTT
CDR3: CASSTGTGGQPQHF

size: .
J: TRBJ1-2
V: TRBV7-9
D: .
DNA: TGTGCCAGCAGCTTAGACAGGGCTAACTATGGCTACACCTTC
CDR3: CASSLDRANYGYTF

size: few
J: TRBJ1-2
V: TRBV7-2
D: TRBD1
DNA: TGTGCCAGCAGCCCTGGGGACAGACACTATGGCTACACCTTC
CDR3: CASSPGDRHYGYTF

size: .
J: TRBJ2-1
V: TRBV13
D: TRBD2
DNA: TGTGCCAGCAGCTCCACGGCTAGCGGGGGCCTTAATGGAAATGAGCAGTTCTTC
CDR3: CASSSTASGGLNGNEQFF

size: .
J: TRBJ1-3
V: TRBV5-4
D: TRBD1
DNA: TGTGCCAGCAGCCGACAGGGCTCCGGAAACACCATATATTTT
CDR3: CASSRQGSGNTIYF

size: .
J: TRBJ2-7
V: TRBV5-4
D: .
DNA: TGTGCCAGCAGCTTACCACAGACCTACGAGCAGTACTTC
CDR3: CASSLPQTYEQYF

size: .
J: TRBJ2-1
V: TRBV2
D: .
DNA: TGTGCCAGCACGCCCCCGGATGGGGAGGCCGCGAGCTCCTACAATGAGCAGTTCTTC
CDR3: CASTPPDGEAASSYNEQFF

size: .
J: TRBJ2-1
V: TRBV11-1
D: .
DNA: TGTGCCAGCAGCTTAGGGCGAGGCGCCTACAATGAGCAGTTCTTC
CDR3: CASSLGRGAYNEQFF

size: .
J: TRBJ2-1
V: TRBV27
D: TRBD2
DNA: TGTGCCAGCAGTACTGGACTAGCGGGGGGGCCAGGAGAGCAGTTCTTC
CDR3: CASSTGLAGGPGEQFF

size: .
J: TRBJ2-1
V: TRBV19
D: TRBD2
DNA: TGTGCCAGTAGTCCCCCTAGCGGGGGGTACAATGAGCAGTTCTTC
CDR3: CASSPPSGGYNEQFF

size: .
J: TRBJ2-1
V: TRBV14
D: .
DNA: TGTGCCAGCAGCCAGGGTCCCGGGGATGAGCAGTTCTTC
CDR3: CASSQGPGDEQFF

size: .
J: TRBJ2-7
V: TRBV29-1
D: TRBD1
DNA: TGCAGCGTTCTACAAGGACAGGGCGCCGAGCAGTACTTC
CDR3: CSVLQGQGAEQYF

size: .
J: TRBJ2-2
V: TRBV12-5
D: TRBD1
DNA: TGTGCTAGTGGTACGGGGACAGCCAGCACCGGGGAGCTGTTTTTT
CDR3: CASGTGTASTGELFF

size: .
J: TRBJ2-1
V: TRBV19
D: TRBD1
DNA: TGTGCCAGCACCATTTCCGGGACAGACTACAATGAGCAGTTCTTC
CDR3: CASTISGTDYNEQFF

size: few
J: TRBJ1-3
V: TRBV5-4
D: TRBD1
DNA: TGCGCCAGCAGCCAGGGACAGGCTGACTCTGGAAACACCATATATTTT
CDR3: CASSQGQADSGNTIYF

size: .
J: TRBJ1-1
V: TRBV30
D: .
DNA: TGTGCCCGGAGTGTGGGCCAGGGAACTGAAGCTTTCTTT
CDR3: CARSVGQGTEAFF

size: few
J: TRBJ2-5
V: TRBV7-6
D: .
DNA: TGTGCCAGCAGCTTAGTCACTAGTGCAACAGGGCGAGAGACCCAGTACTTC
CDR3: CASSLVTSATGRETQYF

size: medium-sized
J: TRBJ2-3
V: TRBV4-3
D: TRBD2
DNA: TGCGCCAGCAGCCCAGGACTAGCGGGGGGGCCTCTCGATACGCAGTATTTT
CDR3: CASSPGLAGGPLDTQYF

size: once
J: TRBJ2-3
V: TRBV19
D: .
DNA: TGTGCCAGTGGCCGCGGGGGCCCCACAGATACGCAGTATTTT
CDR3: CASGRGGPTDTQYF

size: .
J: TRBJ2-1
V: TRBV9
D: TRBD2
DNA: TGTGCCAGCAGCGTACAAGCGGGGGCCGAATACAATGAGCAGTTCTTC
CDR3: CASSVQAGAEYNEQFF

size: .
J: TRBJ1-2
V: TRBV29-1
D: .
DNA: TGCAGCGTTGCCCCCCGACAGGCCCAGGGCGGCTACACCTTC
CDR3: CSVAPRQAQGGYTF

size: .
J: TRBJ2-5
V: TRBV28
D: .
DNA: TGTGCCAGCAGTGTCTTTCGGGTACCCCAAGAGACCCAGTACTTC
CDR3: CASSVFRVPQETQYF

size: few
J: TRBJ1-6
V: TRBV5-4
D: TRBD1
DNA: TGTGCCACGACAGGGGGCGAGTCACCCCTCCACTTT
CDR3: CATTGGESPLHF

size: few
J: TRBJ2-2
V: TRBV9
D: TRBD2
DNA: TGTGCCAGCAGCGAGGGGACTAGTTGGGTCGGGGAGCTGTTTTTT
CDR3: CASSEGTSWVGELFF

size: .
J: TRBJ1-4
V: TRBV9
D: TRBD1
DNA: TGTGCCAGCAGCCGCGGGACAGGGTCAACTAATGAAAAACTGTTTTTT
CDR3: CASSRGTGSTNEKLFF

size: .
J: TRBJ1-2
V: TRBV28
D: .
DNA: TGTGCCAGCAGTTTTCAGGTGCGAGGCTACACCTTC
CDR3: CASSFQVRGYTF

size: .
J: TRBJ2-2
V: TRBV28
D: TRBD1
DNA: TGTGCCAGCAGGAGCCGGGACAGGGGGTTCACCGGGGAGCTGTTTTTT
CDR3: CASRSRDRGFTGELFF

size: .
J: TRBJ2-7
V: TRBV19
D: .
DNA: TGTGCCAGTACGGCAGGGGGGATCTACGAGCAGTACTTC
CDR3: CASTAGGIYEQYF

size: .
J: TRBJ2-5
V: TRBV5-6
D: .
DNA: TGTGCCAGCAGTCGCACTCCGGGAGAAGAGACCCAGTACTTC
CDR3: CASSRTPGEETQYF

size: .
J: TRBJ2-1
V: TRBV2
D: TRBD2
DNA: TGTGCCAGCAGTGACGGGGGCGGGGGGGCCTACAATGAGCAGTTCTTC
CDR3: CASSDGGGGAYNEQFF

size: .
J: TRBJ1-2
V: TRBV28
D: .
DNA: TGTGCCAGCAGTTTAGGGGCCTATGGCTACACCTTC
CDR3: CASSLGAYGYTF

size: .
J: TRBJ1-2
V: TRBV7-9
D: TRBD1
DNA: TGTGCCAGCAGCTCCACAGGGGGGGCTAACGGCTACACCTTC
CDR3: CASSSTGGANGYTF

size: .
J: TRBJ2-7
V: TRBV4-3
D: .
DNA: TGCGCCAGCAGCCAAGAGAACTATCCAGAGTCCTACGAGCAGTACTTC
CDR3: CASSQENYPESYEQYF

size: .
J: TRBJ1-6
V: TRBV7-2
D: .
DNA: TGTGCCAGCAGCTCAGGACAGTTAGGCTCTTCACCCCTCCACTTT
CDR3: CASSSGQLGSSPLHF